This T cell receptor beta chain is from a study of T cells in Graves' hyperthyroidism and ophthalmopathy. J was trimmed by 2 bases and V by 5 bases; bases with no gene match: 6. Germline V gene lookup returns CDR1 MNHEY and CDR2 SVGAGI. This CDR3 comprises 15 residues. The source material, RNA transcripts, was used to amplify TCR beta CDR3 regions. TCR CDR3 regions were first amplified by RT-PCR with HTBI primers. In TCRdb, the multiplex PCR reads were re-called with MiXCR into one record per CDR3 protein. The profile shows roughly 500,000 distinct CDR3 sequences, approximately 49% of them singletons. Diagnostic decisions used clinical symptoms, serum thyroxine and TRAb, thyroid ultrasound and orbital computed tomography. This clonotype occurred a few times.

This chain uses TRBV6-5 with TRBJ2-7; 10 bases line up with TRBD2. The specimen was peripheral blood or thyroid tissue (not recorded which). The sequence derives from an adult woman with Graves' disease, either hyperthyroidism or ophthalmopathy (not recorded which). In DNA form, the CDR3 reads TGTGCCAGCAGTGTCCGGCTAGCGGGGGCCTACGAGCAGTACTTC. Translating gives CASSVRLAGAYEQYF.